The rows below give T cell receptor beta chains drawn from one sample of a study of OX40 agonist ivuxolimab in advanced cancers. Profiled with immunoSEQ multiplex PCR; TCRdb holds only in-frame clones, not every one. The data contain around 10,000 clones, roughly four fifths of them singletons. The source was CD4+ or CD8+ T cells sorted from blood, collected in a trial of the OX40 agonist ivuxolimab. The receptor set was obtained from an adult with an advanced solid tumor such as melanoma, head and neck, liver or kidney cancer. The CDR3 runs from the conserved cysteine through the conserved F or W. Each record gives: J gene, D gene, V gene, clone size, CDR3 DNA, CDR3 protein. A D gene is named only where the DNA matches it firmly. Part of the rows lack a size; the others show once, few, many or a class for expanded clones.

TRBJ2-7 | . | TRBV4-1 | few | TGCGCCAGCAGCCAGAGCTCTAGTGCATGGCAGTACTTC | CASSQSSSAWQYF
TRBJ1-2 | TRBD1 | TRBV19 | few | TGTGCCAGTAGGGTCCTGACAGGGAACTATGGCTACACCTTC | CASRVLTGNYGYTF
TRBJ2-5 | TRBD2 | TRBV4-1 | . | TGCGCCAGCAGCCCTGATGGGCGGGGGAGGCTTAGAGAGACCCAGTACTTC | CASSPDGRGRLRETQYF
TRBJ2-7 | TRBD1 | TRBV15 | . | TGTGCCACCAGCAGACAGGGGGACGAGCAGTACTTC | CATSRQGDEQYF
TRBJ2-3 | . | TRBV2 | . | TGTGCCAGCAGTGAGCCGGGAAATACGCAGTATTTT | CASSEPGNTQYF
TRBJ2-5 | . | TRBV7-8 | . | TGTGCCAGCAGCTACCGGCTTGGGGGTCAAGAGACCCAGTACTTC | CASSYRLGGQETQYF
TRBJ2-3 | . | TRBV7-8 | few | TGTGCCAGCAGCTTAGCACCAAGTGGTCCGGCAGATACGCAGTATTTT | CASSLAPSGPADTQYF
TRBJ1-1 | TRBD1 | TRBV27 | few | TGTGCCAGCAGAAAGCAGGGGGCCCTGAACACTGAAGCTTTCTTT | CASRKQGALNTEAFF
TRBJ2-5 | TRBD2 | TRBV7-8 | few | TGTGCCAGCAGCCATGGACAGCCGATCAGGACTAGCGGGCTTTTTCAAGAGACCCAGTACTTC | CASSHGQPIRTSGLFQETQYF
TRBJ2-5 | . | TRBV7-3 | once | TGTGCCAGCAGCTTACCCTGGGCGGAAGAGACCCAGTACTTC | CASSLPWAEETQYF
TRBJ2-1 | . | TRBV5-1 | . | TGCGCCAGCAGCTTGAGGGTTGGCCACTTATACAATGAGCAGTTCTTC | CASSLRVGHLYNEQFF
TRBJ2-7 | TRBD1 | TRBV13 | few | TGTGCCAGCAGCTTAGGGGGGTGGACAGGGTCCTACGAGCAGTACTTC | CASSLGGWTGSYEQYF
TRBJ2-7 | . | TRBV6-5 | . | TGTGCCAGCAGTTACCCAGAAGATGTAGAGCAGTACTTC | CASSYPEDVEQYF
TRBJ2-7 | TRBD2 | TRBV5-1 | . | TGCGCCAGCAGATCTAGCGGGGTAAGAGAGCAGTACTTC | CASRSSGVREQYF
TRBJ2-7 | . | TRBV29-1 | . | TGCAGCGCGGAATGGGCAGGGGGGTACGAGCAGTACTTC | CSAEWAGGYEQYF
TRBJ1-5 | TRBD1 | TRBV19 | . | TGTGCCAGTAGTGAGGGGGACAGGGGGAATCAGCCCCAGCATTTT | CASSEGDRGNQPQHF
TRBJ2-2 | . | TRBV5-1 | once | TGCGCCAGCAGCTTGGATCAGAGCACCGGGGAGCTGTTTTTT | CASSLDQSTGELFF
TRBJ2-3 | . | TRBV6-5 | . | TGTGCCAGCAGTTACTCCGGGGCAGGCACAGATACGCAGTATTTT | CASSYSGAGTDTQYF
TRBJ2-4 | TRBD1 | TRBV10-2 | . | TGCGCCAGCAGTGAGAAGGGGGCGGGAAACATTCAGTACTTC | CASSEKGAGNIQYF
TRBJ1-1 | TRBD1 | TRBV11-1 | . | TGTGCCAGCAGCGATCGACAGGGGCCAGACACTGAAGCTTTCTTT | CASSDRQGPDTEAFF
TRBJ1-3 | . | TRBV10-2 | medium-sized | TGCGCCAGCAGGGCCCCCGGCTCTGGAAACACCATATATTTT | CASRAPGSGNTIYF
TRBJ2-1 | . | TRBV10-2 | . | TGCGCCAGCAGTCTAGGGGATGAGCAGTTCTTC | CASSLGDEQFF
TRBJ2-6 | TRBD1 | TRBV9 | . | TGTGCCAGCAGCGCGACCCGGACAGGGGGCTACTCTGGGGCCAACGTCCTGACTTTC | CASSATRTGGYSGANVLTF
TRBJ2-1 | . | TRBV5-6 | medium-sized | TGTGCCAGCAGCTCCGTCTACAATGAGCAGTTCTTC | CASSSVYNEQFF
TRBJ2-1 | TRBD2 | TRBV7-2 | . | TGTGCCAGCAGCAAGGGACTAGTTTCGGGCAATGAGCAGTTCTTC | CASSKGLVSGNEQFF
TRBJ2-7 | . | TRBV25-1 | . | TGTGCCAGCATAGGTCATTACGAGCAGTACTTC | CASIGHYEQYF
TRBJ1-6 | . | TRBV19 | . | TGTGCCAGTAGTAGGAAGGACTCCGGGCCCTCACCCCTCCACTTT | CASSRKDSGPSPLHF
TRBJ2-3 | . | TRBV7-3 | few | TGTGCCAGCAGCTTCGGGGGCGCAGATACGCAGTATTTT | CASSFGGADTQYF
TRBJ2-1 | . | TRBV7-8 | . | TGTGCCAGCAGCTTATGGAGACCGCACTACAATGAGCAGTTCTTC | CASSLWRPHYNEQFF
TRBJ1-5 | . | TRBV7-9 | few | TGTGCCAGCAGCTTAGATTCCGGCCCCAATCAGCCCCAGCATTTT | CASSLDSGPNQPQHF
TRBJ1-2 | . | TRBV7-9 | . | TGTGCCAGCAGCTCGGCCCCGGGAGCTAACTATGGCTACACCTTC | CASSSAPGANYGYTF
TRBJ2-1 | . | TRBV7-3 | medium-sized | TGTGCCAGCAGCTTAGCCGGTGGTTGGGGATTGAGCAATGAGCAGTTCTTC | CASSLAGGWGLSNEQFF
TRBJ1-5 | . | TRBV19 | once | TGTGCCAGTAGTATAAGACAGGCTAATCAGCCCCAGCATTTT | CASSIRQANQPQHF
TRBJ1-2 | . | TRBV6-5 | . | TGTGCCAGCAGTTACTCCCTAGGGGCGTCAGGCTACACCTTC | CASSYSLGASGYTF
TRBJ2-7 | . | TRBV29-1 | . | TGCAGCGTTGAGGGGCCTAGGGGGGGAGAGCAGTACTTC | CSVEGPRGGEQYF
TRBJ1-2 | . | TRBV20-1 | . | TGCAGTGCTAGCGGCTACACCTTC | CSASGYTF
TRBJ2-1 | TRBD2 | TRBV5-1 | few | TGCGCCAGCAGCCCGGGGACTAGCGGGGGCGGATACAATGAGCAGTTCTTC | CASSPGTSGGGYNEQFF
TRBJ2-7 | . | TRBV6-1 | once | TGTGCCAGCAGTATGAGTTATAAGTCGTACTTC | CASSMSYKSYF
TRBJ1-5 | . | TRBV4-2 | few | TGTGCCAGCAGCCAAATAGACAGTAGCAATCAGCCCCAGCATTTT | CASSQIDSSNQPQHF
TRBJ2-4 | . | TRBV5-1 | . | TGCGCCAGCAGCTTGGCCCAGGGTTCGGCCAAAAACATTCAGTACTTC | CASSLAQGSAKNIQYF
TRBJ2-2 | . | TRBV7-6 | . | TGTGCCAGCAGCTTACAGGGGTCCGGGGAGCTGTTTTTT | CASSLQGSGELFF
TRBJ2-7 | . | TRBV7-6 | . | TGTGCCAGCAGCCCAGGACAGCCCTACGAGCAGTACTTC | CASSPGQPYEQYF
TRBJ2-7 | TRBD2 | TRBV7-9 | once | TGTGCCAGCAGCCCTCGGACTAGCGAGTCCTACGAGCAGTACTTC | CASSPRTSESYEQYF
TRBJ2-7 | TRBD1 | TRBV29-1 | . | TGCAGCGTCAAGGACAGGTTGGACTACGAGCAGTACTTC | CSVKDRLDYEQYF
TRBJ1-5 | . | TRBV5-6 | . | TGTGCCAGCAGCTTGGGGTACGGTCAGCCCCAGCATTTT | CASSLGYGQPQHF
TRBJ2-7 | . | TRBV6-1 | . | TGTGCCAGCAGTGAACTCCGGGAAATTACCTACGAGCAGTACTTC | CASSELREITYEQYF
TRBJ2-7 | TRBD1 | TRBV19 | once | TGTGCCAGTAGTCACACCGGGACAGGGGGGCTCGAGCAGTACTTC | CASSHTGTGGLEQYF
TRBJ1-2 | . | TRBV5-1 | . | TGCGCCAGCAGTTCGTTCCATGAGAACTATGGCTACACCTTC | CASSSFHENYGYTF
TRBJ2-1 | . | TRBV7-2 | . | TGTGCCAGCAGCTCCCGCATGGGGGCCCACTACAATGAGCAGTTCTTC | CASSSRMGAHYNEQFF
TRBJ2-5 | . | TRBV5-1 | . | TGCGCCAGCAGCTTGGCGGCCTTTGTTGGGGGTGAAGAGACCCAGTACTTC | CASSLAAFVGGEETQYF
TRBJ2-2 | . | TRBV6-4 | . | TGTGCCAGCAGTGACAGGGACACCGGGGAGCTGTTTTTT | CASSDRDTGELFF
TRBJ2-5 | TRBD2 | TRBV7-9 | . | TGTGCCAGCAGCTCGAGCCGCGGGGGGGCCGAAGAGACCCAGTACTTC | CASSSSRGGAEETQYF
TRBJ2-3 | TRBD2 | TRBV5-6 | . | TGTGCCAGCAGCTTGGAGCTAGCGGGGAGCACAGATACGCAGTATTTT | CASSLELAGSTDTQYF